The rows below give T cell receptor beta chains drawn from one sample of a study of CXCR3-negative and CXCR3-positive naive CD8 T cells. With the 5' RACE reads reprocessed, TCRdb shows one record per CDR3 protein and no DNA. The repertoire table contains around 63,000 distinct CDR3 sequences. The sample consisted of naive CXCR3+ CD8+ T cells from blood. The receptors were gathered from a human donor in good health. Some clones in this sample may be carry-over from other donors' samples. The CDR3 runs from the conserved cysteine through the conserved F or W. The order of the fields is CDR3 length, J gene, V gene, CDR3 protein.

>13|TRBJ2-7|TRBV25-1
CASSVGQGYEQYF
>12|TRBJ2-7|TRBV6-5
CASSGTGGEQYF
>13|TRBJ2-3|TRBV10-3
CAISESRGGAQYF
>12|TRBJ2-5|TRBV29-1
CSVGGAFETQYF
>12|TRBJ2-7|TRBV29-1
CSVSQGAYEQYF
>16|TRBJ2-5|TRBV29-1
CSVMGLSVAVQETQYF
>16|TRBJ2-1|TRBV29-1
CSVEGGLAGRLNEQFF
>15|TRBJ2-6|TRBV11-1
CASSDGTGGANVLTF
>17|TRBJ1-2|TRBV4-3
CASSQEAFLGTDYGYTF
>14|TRBJ2-1|TRBV18
CASSPPLSILEQFF
>14|TRBJ2-7|TRBV3-1
CASSHAESFYEQYF
>14|TRBJ2-2|TRBV29-1
CSVVGTGALGELFF
>15|TRBJ1-1|TRBV12-2
CASRSERWGGTEAFF
>14|TRBJ2-7|TRBV7-9
CASSPFGTGLEQYF
>15|TRBJ2-3|TRBV14
CASSQDLGVPDTQYF
>14|TRBJ2-7|TRBV7-9
CASSSIVGTYEQYF